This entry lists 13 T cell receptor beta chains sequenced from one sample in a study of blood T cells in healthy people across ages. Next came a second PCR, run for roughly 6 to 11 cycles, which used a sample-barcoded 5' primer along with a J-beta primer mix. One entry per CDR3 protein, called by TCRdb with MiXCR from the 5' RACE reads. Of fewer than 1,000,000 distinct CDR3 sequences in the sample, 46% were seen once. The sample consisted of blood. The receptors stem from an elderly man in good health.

CDR3 DNA sequence: TGTGCCAGCTCACCTAATTCCCCTAGGGATACGCAGTATTTT. This codes for CASSPNSPRDTQYF. The chain combines TRBV18 with TRBJ2-3, with D hard to call. This CDR3 comprises 14 residues. Per germline, CDR1 KGHSH and CDR2 LQKENI. The V end lost 3 bases, the J end lost 6 bases, and 13 bases lay between the germline ends. Full variable domain (remainder filled in from reference TRBV18 and TRBJ2-3): NAGVMQNPRHLVRRRGQEARLRCSPMKGHSHVYWYRQLPEEGLKFMVYLQKENIIDESGMPKERFSAEFPKEGPSILRIQQVVRGDSAAYFCASSPNSPRDTQYFGPGTRLTVL.

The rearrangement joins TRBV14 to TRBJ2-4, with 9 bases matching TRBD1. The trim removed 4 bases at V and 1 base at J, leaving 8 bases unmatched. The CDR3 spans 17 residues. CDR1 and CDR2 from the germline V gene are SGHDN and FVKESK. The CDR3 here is CASSLQQGAGAKNIQYF. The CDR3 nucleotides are TGTGCCAGCAGCCTTCAACAGGGGGCGGGGGCCAAAAACATTCAGTACTTC.

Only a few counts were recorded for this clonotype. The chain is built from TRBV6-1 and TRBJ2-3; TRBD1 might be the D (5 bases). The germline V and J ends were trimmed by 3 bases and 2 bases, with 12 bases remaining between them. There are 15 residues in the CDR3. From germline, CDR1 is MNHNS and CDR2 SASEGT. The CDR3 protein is CASSDQGANTDTQYF. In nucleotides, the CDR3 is TGTGCCAGCAGTGACCAGGGCGCAAACACAGATACGCAGTATTTT.

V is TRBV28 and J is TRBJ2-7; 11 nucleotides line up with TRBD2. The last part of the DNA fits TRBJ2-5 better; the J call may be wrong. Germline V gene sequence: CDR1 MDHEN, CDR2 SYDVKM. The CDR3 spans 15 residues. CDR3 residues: CASSLGSGRAKTQYF. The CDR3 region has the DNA TGTGCCAGCAGTTTAGGTAGCGGGAGGGCCAAGACCCAGTACTTC.

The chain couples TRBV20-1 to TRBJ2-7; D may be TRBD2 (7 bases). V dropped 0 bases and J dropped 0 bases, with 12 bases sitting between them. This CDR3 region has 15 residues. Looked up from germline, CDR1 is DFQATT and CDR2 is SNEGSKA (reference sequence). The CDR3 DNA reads TGCAGTGCTAGAGACGGGGCGGGGGCCTCCTACGAGCAGTACTTC. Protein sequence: CSARDGAGASYEQYF.

CDR3: CASSLRGDRYGYTF. Written as DNA, the CDR3 is TGTGCCAGCAGTTTGAGGGGGGATAGATATGGCTACACCTTC. The chain carries TRBV27 and TRBJ1-2; a weak D match, TRBD1 (6 bases). Trimming stripped 3 bases from V and 5 bases from J, with 13 bases between. This CDR3 region has 14 residues. Looked up from germline, CDR1 is MNHEY and CDR2 is SMNVEV (reference sequence).

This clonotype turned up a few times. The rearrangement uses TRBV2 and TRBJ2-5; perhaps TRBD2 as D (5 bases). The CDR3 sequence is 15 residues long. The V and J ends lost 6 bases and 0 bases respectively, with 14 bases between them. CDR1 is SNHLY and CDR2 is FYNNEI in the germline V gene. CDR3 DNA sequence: TGTGCCAGCAGGAGGGTGGGTTCCTACCAAGAGACCCAGTACTTC. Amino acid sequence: CASRRVGSYQETQYF.

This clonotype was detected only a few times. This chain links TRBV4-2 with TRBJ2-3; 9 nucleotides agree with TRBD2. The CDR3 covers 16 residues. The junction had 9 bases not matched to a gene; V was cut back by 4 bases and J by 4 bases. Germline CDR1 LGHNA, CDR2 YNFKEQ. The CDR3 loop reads CASSLPAREGPDTQYF. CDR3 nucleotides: TGTGCCAGCAGCCTCCCGGCGCGGGAGGGCCCAGATACGCAGTATTTT.

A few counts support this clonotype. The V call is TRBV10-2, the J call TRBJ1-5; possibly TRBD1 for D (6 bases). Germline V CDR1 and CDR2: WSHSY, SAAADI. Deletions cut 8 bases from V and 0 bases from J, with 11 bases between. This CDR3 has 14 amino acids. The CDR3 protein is CASSDRSSNQPQHF. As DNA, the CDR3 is TGCGCCAGCTCGGACAGATCTAGCAATCAGCCCCAGCATTTT.

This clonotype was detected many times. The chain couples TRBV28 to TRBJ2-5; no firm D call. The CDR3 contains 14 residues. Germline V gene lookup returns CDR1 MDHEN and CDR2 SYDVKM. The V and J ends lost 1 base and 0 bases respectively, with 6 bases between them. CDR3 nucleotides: TGTGCCAGCAGTTTATATGGCAACCAAGAGACCCAGTACTTC. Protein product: CASSLYGNQETQYF.

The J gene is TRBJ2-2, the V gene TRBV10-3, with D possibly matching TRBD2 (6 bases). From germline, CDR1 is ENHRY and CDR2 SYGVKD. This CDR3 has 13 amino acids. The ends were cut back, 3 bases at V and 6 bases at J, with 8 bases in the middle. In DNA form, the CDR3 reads TGTGCCATCAGTGATACTAGCCCCGGGGAGCTGTTTTTT. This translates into CAISDTSPGELFF.

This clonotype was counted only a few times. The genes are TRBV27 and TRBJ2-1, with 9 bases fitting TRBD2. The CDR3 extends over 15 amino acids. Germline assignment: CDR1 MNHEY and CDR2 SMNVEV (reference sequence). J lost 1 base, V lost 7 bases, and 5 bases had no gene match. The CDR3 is CASIGLAGSYNEQFF. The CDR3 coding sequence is TGTGCCAGCATAGGGCTAGCGGGGTCCTACAATGAGCAGTTCTTC.

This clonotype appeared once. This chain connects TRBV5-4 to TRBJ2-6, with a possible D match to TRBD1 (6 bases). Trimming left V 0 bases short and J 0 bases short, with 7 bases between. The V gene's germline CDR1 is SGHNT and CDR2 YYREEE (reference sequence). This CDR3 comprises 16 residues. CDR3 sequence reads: CASSLDRASGANVLTF. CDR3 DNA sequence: TGTGCCAGCAGCTTGGACAGGGCCTCTGGGGCCAACGTCCTGACTTTC. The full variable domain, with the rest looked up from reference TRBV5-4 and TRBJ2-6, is ETGVTQSPTHLIKTRGQQVTLRCSSQSGHNTVSWYQQALGQGPQFIFQYYREEENGRGNFPPRFSGLQFPNYSSELNVNALELDDSALYLCASSLDRASGANVLTFGAGSRLTVL.